These 15 T cell receptor beta chains share one sample of origin, sequenced in a study of vaccination effects on CD4 cells after COVID-19 (dated by TCRdb to 2022 to 2024). Library method: the immunoSEQ multiplex PCR assay. Not all clones reach the TCRdb copy of this immuneACCESS table, which keeps in-frame sequences only. Checked studies attribute under half of the gap to unresolved V genes and leave the rest unexplained. Within this sample are tens of thousands of clones, with approximately 69% of them counted one time only. The ten largest make up 2.5% to 4% of the sample. To identify antigen-specific CD4+ T cell clonotypes by their expansion, the ViraFEST assay first stimulated PBMC with viral peptide pools and then applied TCR sequencing. After around 11 days of culture, CD4+ T cells were isolated with the EasySep CD4+ T cell isolation kit. Negative nucleocapsid antibody results before and after vaccination confirmed that the healthy vaccine recipients had no prior SARS-CoV-2 infection.

These receptors' targets are unknown. The sequenced sample was CD4+ T cells from PBMCs cultured with SARS-CoV-2 spike peptides, obtained before COVID-19 vaccination. Reading the label with the study, this specimen's cell subset or site is: SARS-CoV-2 spike overlapping peptide pool stimulation. Receptors originate from a human donor who received a COVID-19 vaccine.

The chain employs TRBV18 and TRBJ2-7, with D unclear. Germline CDR1 is KGHSH and CDR2 is LQKENI. The CDR3 extends over 15 amino acids. The germline V and J ends were trimmed by 0 bases and 3 bases, with 12 bases remaining between them. This chain's CDR3 is CASSPPRDGYYEQYF. The CDR3 DNA follows: TGTGCCAGCTCACCACCGAGAGACGGATACTACGAGCAGTACTTC. Full variable domain (rest looked up from reference TRBV18 and TRBJ2-7): NAGVMQNPRHLVRRRGQEARLRCSPMKGHSHVYWYRQLPEEGLKFMVYLQKENIIDESGMPKERFSAEFPKEGPSILRIQQVVRGDSAAYFCASSPPRDGYYEQYFGPGTRLTVT.

In its sample, this clone was seen a few times. V is TRBV7-9 and J is TRBJ1-2; the D gene is possibly TRBD1 (5 bases). V was clipped by 0 bases and J by 3 bases, with 14 bases between them. CDR1 SEHNR and CDR2 FQNEAQ come from the germline V gene (reference sequence). CDR3 length: 16 amino acids. CDR3 region: CASSLAGTRPDYGYTF. The CDR3 DNA follows: TGTGCCAGCAGCTTAGCCGGGACCCGCCCGGACTATGGCTACACCTTC.

V and J are TRBV6-5 and TRBJ1-5, with unresolved D. With 0 bases removed from V and 4 bases from J, the gap between germline ends came to 13 bases. The CDR3 is 16 amino acids. Looked up from germline, CDR1 is MNHEY and CDR2 is SVGAGI. The CDR3 loop reads CASSYSTNRPNQPQHF. The CDR3 region has the DNA TGTGCCAGCAGTTACTCGACAAACCGACCGAATCAGCCCCAGCATTTT.

A remark on this clone: Other DNA sequences in this specimen translate into the identical CDR3. V usage is TRBV15 and J usage is TRBJ1-5; D is unclear. Trimming left V 3 bases short and J 3 bases short, with 3 bases between. The CDR3 runs to 12 residues. From germline, CDR1 is LNHNV and CDR2 YYDKDF (reference sequence). The CDR3 sequence: CATSRDNQPQHF. The DNA of the CDR3 is TGTGCCACCAGCAGGGACAATCAGCCCCAGCATTTT.

The rearrangement joins TRBV3-1 (or the pseudogene TRBV3-2) to TRBJ2-7; 9 positions match TRBD1. This CDR3 region has 17 residues. V gave up 4 bases and J gave up 0 bases; unmatched junction bases: 10. Per germline, CDR1 LGHDT and CDR2 YNNKEL (reference sequence). CDR3 sequence reads: CASSRPMDRGTSYEQYF. The CDR3 DNA reads as TGTGCCAGCAGCCGACCCATGGACAGGGGAACCTCCTACGAGCAGTACTTC.

This clone was detected once. The genes are TRBV11-2 and TRBJ1-2; D is ambiguous. The length of the CDR3 is 12 residues. Germline lookup yields CDR1 SGHAT and CDR2 FQNNGV. V lost 1 base, J lost 6 bases, and 6 bases lay in between. CDR3 DNA sequence: TGTGCCAGCAGCTTAGGGAGAGATGGCTACACCTTC. Its protein product is CASSLGRDGYTF.

This chain links TRBV29-1 with TRBJ2-7; 7 positions match TRBD2. The CDR3 loop spans 12 amino acids. Germline V gene data show CDR1 as SQVTM and CDR2 as ANQGSEA. V dropped 2 bases and J dropped 5; count of bases not matched to a gene: 3. In DNA form, the CDR3 reads TGCAGCGTTGAAACGGGGGGTGACGAGCAGTACTTC. Protein: CSVETGGDEQYF.

This chain uses TRBV18 with TRBJ1-3, with unresolved D. CDR1 and CDR2 from the germline V gene are KGHSH and LQKENI. Deletions cut 2 bases from V and 0 bases from J, with 11 bases between. The CDR3 spans 16 residues. This CDR3 reads CASSPGPNSSGNTIYF. The CDR3 coding sequence is TGTGCCAGCTCACCAGGTCCCAACAGCTCTGGAAACACCATATATTTT.

The sample holds a few counts of this clone. This chain links TRBV9 with TRBJ2-5; a weak D match, TRBD2 (6 bases). Between the trimmed V and J ends, which lost 0 bases and 5 bases, there was a span of 14 bases. The CDR3 is 15 residues long. Germline V CDR1 and CDR2: SGDLS, YYNGEE. The CDR3 here is CASSVGAGSGETQYF. The CDR3 DNA follows: TGTGCCAGCAGCGTAGGGGCGGGATCTGGGGAGACCCAGTACTTC.

The chain carries TRBV7-9 and TRBJ2-3; 8 bases are shared with TRBD1. Germline V gives CDR1 SEHNR, CDR2 FQNEAQ (reference sequence). J was trimmed by 4 bases and V by 8 bases; bases with no gene match: 8. This CDR3 contains 14 residues. In nucleotides, the CDR3 is TGTGCCAGCCGACCCAGGGGGCCCGCAGATACGCAGTATTTT. It is translated as CASRPRGPADTQYF.

J is TRBJ2-2 and V is TRBV20-1; D is uncertain. Germline values: CDR1 DFQATT, CDR2 SNEGSKA (reference sequence). V was cut by 3 bases and J by 1 base, with 9 bases left in between. The CDR3 sequence is 14 residues long. The chain's CDR3 is CSASSPMNTGELFF. CDR3 nucleotides: TGCAGTGCTAGTTCTCCGATGAACACCGGGGAGCTGTTTTTT.

The chain uses TRBV12-3 or TRBV12-4 and TRBJ1-6, with D possibly being TRBD1 (5 bases). V was pared by 7 bases and J by 12 bases, with 13 bases between. The CDR3 is 12 amino acids. In DNA form, the CDR3 reads TGTGCCAGCAAGGGACCAATGGAACCCCTCCACTTT. Encoded protein: CASKGPMEPLHF.

The chain employs TRBV5-1 and TRBJ1-1; D is unresolved. Germline V gives CDR1 SGHRS, CDR2 YFSETQ. V was cut by 2 bases and J by 3 bases, with 8 bases left in between. This CDR3 is built from 13 residues. The CDR3 is CASSLRTDTEAFF. The CDR3 DNA reads as TGCGCCAGCAGCTTAAGGACGGACACTGAAGCTTTCTTT.

The V call is TRBV29-1, the J call TRBJ1-4; weak D call: TRBD1 (6 bases). Trimming left V 5 bases short and J 8 bases short, with 21 bases between. The CDR3 runs 15 residues. CDR1 is SQVTM, CDR2 ANQGSEA, per germline. This chain's CDR3 is CSVLTSGVGAEKLFF. The CDR3 DNA is TGCAGCGTTCTAACCTCAGGGGTAGGTGCAGAAAAACTGTTTTTT.

This chain links TRBV27 with TRBJ2-3; tentatively, D is TRBD1 or TRBD2 (5 bases each). Trimming stripped 4 bases from V and 9 bases from J, with 11 bases between. The CDR3 sequence is 12 residues long. Germline-derived CDR1 and CDR2 are MNHEY and SMNVEV (reference sequence). CDR3 residues: CASSYRGDTQYF. In DNA, the CDR3 is TGTGCCAGCAGTTATCGAGGGGACACGCAGTATTTT.